A single sample is the source of the 10 T cell receptor beta chains below, sequenced in a study of tumor-infiltrating lymphocytes in primary liver carcinoma. Using a constant-region primer together with ProtoScript II reverse transcriptase, TCR beta cDNA was made from 500 ng of total RNA. Employing slightly modified ARM-PCR, three nested multiplex PCR rounds were run, and these gave rise to the TCR beta libraries. TRBV1-TRBV30 forward primers paired with a C-beta reverse primer drove the first two PCR rounds, about 10 cycles each. Using its own MiXCR run on the multiplex PCR reads, TCRdb lists one record per CDR3 protein. The sample consists of 330,000 or so distinct CDR3 sequences, roughly 61% of them appearing once. The study extracted blood RNA from unsorted whole blood and also extracted germline DNA. Input material: peripheral blood. These TCRs come from a man aged 35 to 55 with primary liver carcinoma and hepatitis B virus infection.

Turning to this clonotype: At one of its ends the junction is not consistent with the germline gene, which may arise from a read error. The genes are TRBV9 and TRBJ1-2; D perhaps matches TRBD1 (5 bases). The CDR3 spans 18 residues. Germline V gene data show CDR1 as SGDLS and CDR2 as YYNGEE. The chain's CDR3 is CASSVDPLGRNLDYGYTF. In DNA, the CDR3 is TGTGCCAGCAGCGTAGACCCGTTGGGACGGAACTTGGACTATGGGTACACCTTC.

On this clonotype: Germline and junction disagree at one end, which may indicate a read error. V gene TRBV5-4 combines with J gene TRBJ1-2; 9 bases line up with TRBD1. CDR3 size: 14 residues. CDR1 and CDR2 from the germline V gene are SGHNT and YYREEE (reference sequence). CDR3 nucleotide sequence: TGTGTCAGCAGCGTGAACAGGGGGCAATATGGCTACACCTTC. Amino acid sequence: CVSSVNRGQYGYTF.

With respect to this clonotype: One junction end disagrees with the germline gene, perhaps due to a read error. The V gene is TRBV6-2 or TRBV6-3, the J gene TRBJ2-5, with D possibly being TRBD1 (5 bases). The germline V gene has CDR1 MNHEY and CDR2 SVGEGT. The CDR3 contains 15 residues. For the CDR3, the DNA is TGTGCCAGCAGTTACAACGCCAGGGTGCAAGAGACTCAGTACTTC. Translating gives CASSYNARVQETQYF.

The rearrangement joins TRBV11-2 to TRBJ2-1, with 7 positions matching TRBD2. J was trimmed by 8 bases and V by 0 bases; bases with no gene match: 16. The CDR3 extends over 18 amino acids. Germline CDR1 is SGHAT and CDR2 is FQNNGV. CDR3 bases: TGTGCCAGCAGCTTAGAGAGGAGGAGGACTTGCGGGAGCCATGAGCAGTTCTTC. Translation: CASSLERRRTCGSHEQFF.

This clonotype was detected many times. This chain connects TRBV28 to TRBJ2-4, with 7 bases matching TRBD1. The V gene end was trimmed by 3 bases and the J gene end by 0 bases; junction bases not matched to a gene: 2. CDR3 length: 15 residues. Germline CDR1 MDHEN, CDR2 SYDVKM. CDR3 in amino acids: CASSFSGGAKNIQYF. As DNA, the CDR3 is TGTGCCAGCAGTTTTTCAGGGGGAGCCAAAAACATTCAGTACTTC.

The sample holds one count of this clonotype. Germline is not matched at one junction end, which may reflect a read error. The CDR3 bases are TGTGCCATTAGTCCAAACCTCTATGGCTACACCTTC. This encodes CAISPNLYGYTF. The gene calls are TRBV19 and TRBJ1-2, with D hard to call. The length of the CDR3 is 12 residues. From germline, CDR1 is LNHDA and CDR2 SQIVND (reference sequence).

The genes are TRBV10-3 and TRBJ1-6; 8 bases map to TRBD1. Germline CDR1 ENHRY, CDR2 SYGVKD. V trimming: 7 bases; J trimming: 9 bases; junction bases outside the gene matches: 8. CDR3 length equals 14 residues. CDR3 sequence: CAINDRGPGSPLHF. The CDR3 DNA sequence: TGTGCCATCAATGACAGGGGACCCGGTTCACCCCTCCACTTT.

This clonotype was seen a handful of times. A much larger clone lies one base from this, so it may be a read error. The J gene is TRBJ2-7, the V gene TRBV11-2, with 9 bases aligning to TRBD1. This CDR3 is 16 amino acids long. Germline V lookup: CDR1 SGHAT, CDR2 FQNNGV. This chain's CDR3 is CAGSKRRDRASYEQYF. The CDR3 nucleotides read TGTGCCGGCAGTAAACGGAGGGACAGGGCCTCCTACGAGCAGTACTTC.

This clonotype was counted between two and nine times. This chain connects TRBV5-1 to TRBJ2-7; either TRBD1 or TRBD2 may fit D (7 bases each). Per germline, CDR1 SGHRS and CDR2 YFSETQ. CDR3 length equals 12 residues. V was clipped by 6 bases and J by 6 bases, with 13 bases between them. Written as DNA, the CDR3 is TGCGCCAGCAACCCAGGGGGGGGCGAGCAGTACTTC. The encoded protein is CASNPGGGEQYF.

The rearrangement joins TRBV6-1 to TRBJ2-7, with D tentatively TRBD2 (5 bases). CDR3 length: 15 residues. Germline lookup yields CDR1 MNHNS and CDR2 SASEGT. Trimming pared 7 bases from V and 3 bases from J, leaving 19 bases between. The CDR3 nucleotides are TGTGCCAGCACGGCGGGCAACACTGGGAGCTACGAGCAGTACTTC. The encoded protein is CASTAGNTGSYEQYF.